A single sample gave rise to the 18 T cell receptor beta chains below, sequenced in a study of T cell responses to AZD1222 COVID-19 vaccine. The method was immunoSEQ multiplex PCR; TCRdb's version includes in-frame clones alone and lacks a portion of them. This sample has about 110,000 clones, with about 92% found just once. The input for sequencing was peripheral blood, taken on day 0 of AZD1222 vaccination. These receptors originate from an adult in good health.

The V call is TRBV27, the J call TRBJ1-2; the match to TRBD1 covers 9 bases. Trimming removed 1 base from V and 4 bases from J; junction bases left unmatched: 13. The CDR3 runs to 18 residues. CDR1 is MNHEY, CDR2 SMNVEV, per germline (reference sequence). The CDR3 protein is CASSLFPPRTGAGYGYTF. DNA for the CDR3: TGTGCCAGCAGTTTATTCCCCCCTAGGACAGGGGCGGGCTATGGCTACACCTTC.

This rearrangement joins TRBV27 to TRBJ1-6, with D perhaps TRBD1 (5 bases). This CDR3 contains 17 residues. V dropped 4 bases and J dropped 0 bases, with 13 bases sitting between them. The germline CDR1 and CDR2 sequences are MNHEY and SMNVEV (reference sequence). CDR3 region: CASSSGTVSSYNSPLHF. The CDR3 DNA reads TGTGCCAGCAGTTCCGGGACGGTGAGCTCCTATAATTCACCCCTCCACTTT.

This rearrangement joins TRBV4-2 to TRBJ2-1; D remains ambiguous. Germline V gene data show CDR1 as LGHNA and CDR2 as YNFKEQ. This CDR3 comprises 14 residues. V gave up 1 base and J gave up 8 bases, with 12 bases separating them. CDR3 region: CASSQGQERDEQFF. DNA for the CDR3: TGTGCCAGCAGCCAAGGGCAGGAGCGCGATGAGCAGTTCTTC.

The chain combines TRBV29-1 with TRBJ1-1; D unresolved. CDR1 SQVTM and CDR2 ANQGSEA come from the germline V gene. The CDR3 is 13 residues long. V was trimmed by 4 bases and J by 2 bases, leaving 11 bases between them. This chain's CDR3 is CSVAHNLNTEAFF. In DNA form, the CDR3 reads TGCAGCGTTGCGCACAACCTAAACACTGAAGCTTTCTTT.

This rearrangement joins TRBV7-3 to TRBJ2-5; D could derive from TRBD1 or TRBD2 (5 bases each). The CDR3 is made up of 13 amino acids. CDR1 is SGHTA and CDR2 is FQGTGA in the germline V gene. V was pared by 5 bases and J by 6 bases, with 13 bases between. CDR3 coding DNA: TGTGCCAGCAGCGTCCGGGGCTGGCAGACCCAGTACTTC. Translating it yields CASSVRGWQTQYF.

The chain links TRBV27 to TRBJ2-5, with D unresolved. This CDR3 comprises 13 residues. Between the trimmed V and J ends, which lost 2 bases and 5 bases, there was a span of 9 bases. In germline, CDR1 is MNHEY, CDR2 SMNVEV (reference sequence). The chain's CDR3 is CASSLSVWETQYF. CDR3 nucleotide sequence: TGTGCCAGCAGTTTAAGTGTTTGGGAGACCCAGTACTTC.

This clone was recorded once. Here the CDR3 reads CASSPGTDEKLFF. DNA for the CDR3: TGTGCCAGCTCACCGGGGACAGACGAAAAACTGTTTTTT. The chain is built from TRBV18 and TRBJ1-4, with TRBD1 identical over 7 bases. The length of the CDR3 is 13 residues. Germline V lookup: CDR1 KGHSH, CDR2 LQKENI. With V trimmed by 3 bases and J by 8 bases, 3 bases remained unmatched. Based on the CDR3 plus reference TRBV18 and TRBJ1-4, the full variable domain is NAGVMQNPRHLVRRRGQEARLRCSPMKGHSHVYWYRQLPEEGLKFMVYLQKENIIDESGMPKERFSAEFPKEGPSILRIQQVVRGDSAAYFCASSPGTDEKLFFGSGTQLSVL.

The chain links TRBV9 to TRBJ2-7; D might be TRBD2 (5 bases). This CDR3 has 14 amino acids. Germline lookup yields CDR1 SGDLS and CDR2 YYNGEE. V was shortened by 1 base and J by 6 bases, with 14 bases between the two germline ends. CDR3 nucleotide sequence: TGTGCCAGCAGCGTAAAGGTGGGGAGTTCCGAGCAGTACTTC. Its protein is CASSVKVGSSEQYF.

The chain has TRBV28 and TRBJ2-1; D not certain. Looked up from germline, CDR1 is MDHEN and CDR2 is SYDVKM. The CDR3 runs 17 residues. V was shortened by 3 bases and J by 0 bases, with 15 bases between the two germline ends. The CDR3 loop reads CASSFTGHPNSYNEQFF. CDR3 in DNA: TGTGCCAGCAGTTTCACCGGCCACCCAAACTCCTACAATGAGCAGTTCTTC.

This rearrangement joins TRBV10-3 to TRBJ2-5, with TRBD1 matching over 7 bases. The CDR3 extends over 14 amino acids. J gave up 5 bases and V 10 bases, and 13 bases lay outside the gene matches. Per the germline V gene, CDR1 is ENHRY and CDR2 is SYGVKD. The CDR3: CATALSNRGETQYF. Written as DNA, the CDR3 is TGTGCCACTGCATTGAGTAACAGGGGCGAGACCCAGTACTTC.

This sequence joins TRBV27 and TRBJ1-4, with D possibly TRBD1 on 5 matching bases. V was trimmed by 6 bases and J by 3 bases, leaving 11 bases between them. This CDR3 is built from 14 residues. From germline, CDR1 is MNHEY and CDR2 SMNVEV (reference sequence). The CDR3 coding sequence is TGTGCCAGCAGGAGGGACGGATCTAATGAAAAACTGTTTTTT. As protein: CASRRDGSNEKLFF.

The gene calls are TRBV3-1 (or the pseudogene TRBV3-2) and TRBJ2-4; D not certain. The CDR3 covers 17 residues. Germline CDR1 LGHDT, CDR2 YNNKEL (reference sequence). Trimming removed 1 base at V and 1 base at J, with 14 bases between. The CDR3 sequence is CASSQVPDGRAKNIQYF. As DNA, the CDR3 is TGTGCCAGCAGCCAAGTTCCCGACGGTAGGGCCAAAAACATTCAGTACTTC.

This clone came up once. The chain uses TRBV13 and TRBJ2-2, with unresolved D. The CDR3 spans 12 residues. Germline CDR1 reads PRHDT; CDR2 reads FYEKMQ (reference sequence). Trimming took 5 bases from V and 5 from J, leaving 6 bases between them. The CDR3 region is CASSLKTGELFF. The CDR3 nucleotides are TGTGCCAGCAGCCTAAAGACCGGGGAGCTGTTTTTT.

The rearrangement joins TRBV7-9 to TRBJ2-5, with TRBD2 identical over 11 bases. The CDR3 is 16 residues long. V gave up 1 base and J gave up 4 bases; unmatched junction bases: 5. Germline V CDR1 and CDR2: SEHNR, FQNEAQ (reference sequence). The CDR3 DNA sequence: TGTGCCAGCAGCTTAGTACTAGCGGGGGCGGCAGAGACCCAGTACTTC. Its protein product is CASSLVLAGAAETQYF.

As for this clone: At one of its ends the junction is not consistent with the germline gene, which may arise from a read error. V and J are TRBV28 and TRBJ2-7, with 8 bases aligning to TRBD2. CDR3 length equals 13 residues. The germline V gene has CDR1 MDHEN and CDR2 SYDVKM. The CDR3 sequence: CSSGDFYSYEQYF. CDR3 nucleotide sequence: TGCAGTAGCGGGGATTTTTACTCCTACGAGCAGTACTTC.

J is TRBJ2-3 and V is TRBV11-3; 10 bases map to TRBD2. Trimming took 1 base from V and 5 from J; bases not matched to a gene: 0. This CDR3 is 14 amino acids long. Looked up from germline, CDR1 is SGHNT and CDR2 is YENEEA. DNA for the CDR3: TGTGCCAGCAGCTTAGGACTAGCGGGAGATACGCAGTATTTT. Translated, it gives CASSLGLAGDTQYF.

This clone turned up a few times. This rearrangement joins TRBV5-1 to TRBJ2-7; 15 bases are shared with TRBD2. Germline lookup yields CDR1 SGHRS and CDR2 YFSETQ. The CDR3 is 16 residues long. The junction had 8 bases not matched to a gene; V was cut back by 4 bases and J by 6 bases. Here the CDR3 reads CASSPGLAGGPGEQYF. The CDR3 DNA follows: TGCGCCAGCAGCCCCGGACTAGCGGGAGGGCCGGGCGAGCAGTACTTC. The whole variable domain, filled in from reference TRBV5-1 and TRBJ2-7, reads KAGVTQTPRYLIKTRGQQVTLSCSPISGHRSVSWYQQTPGQGLQFLFEYFSETQRNKGNFPGRFSGRQFSNSRSEMNVSTLELGDSALYLCASSPGLAGGPGEQYFGPGTRLTVT.

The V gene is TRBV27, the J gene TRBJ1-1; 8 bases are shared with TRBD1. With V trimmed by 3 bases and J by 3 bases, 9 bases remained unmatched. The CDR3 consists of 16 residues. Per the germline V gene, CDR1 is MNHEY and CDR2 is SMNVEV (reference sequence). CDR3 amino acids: CASSFFPGQGYTEAFF. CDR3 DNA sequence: TGTGCCAGCAGTTTCTTCCCTGGACAGGGCTACACTGAAGCTTTCTTT.